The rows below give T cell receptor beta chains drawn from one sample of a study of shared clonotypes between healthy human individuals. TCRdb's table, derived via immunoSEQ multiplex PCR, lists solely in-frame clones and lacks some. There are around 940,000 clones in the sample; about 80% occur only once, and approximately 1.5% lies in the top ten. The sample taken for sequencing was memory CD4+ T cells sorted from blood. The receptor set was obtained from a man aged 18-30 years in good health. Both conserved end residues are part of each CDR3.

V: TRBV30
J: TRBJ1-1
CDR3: CAWSIKAGTEAFF

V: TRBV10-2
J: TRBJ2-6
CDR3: CASGDLYSGANVLTF

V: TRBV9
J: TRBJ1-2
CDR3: CASSVAEAGPSYGYTF

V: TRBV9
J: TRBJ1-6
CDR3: CASSVGPGDNSPLHF

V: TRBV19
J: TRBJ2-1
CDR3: CASRQGGTSLVHEQFF

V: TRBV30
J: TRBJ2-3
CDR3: CAWSVRPPNARTQYF

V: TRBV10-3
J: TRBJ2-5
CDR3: CAISLGQGLYKETQYF

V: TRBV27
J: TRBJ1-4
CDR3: CASSFWGATNEKLFF

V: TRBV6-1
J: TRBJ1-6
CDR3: CASTPRTGESSPLHF

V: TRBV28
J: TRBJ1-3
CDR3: CASSLTAGNTIYF

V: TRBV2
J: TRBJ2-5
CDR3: CASTLTAKETQYF

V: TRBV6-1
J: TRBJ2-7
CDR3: CASSEERGREQYF

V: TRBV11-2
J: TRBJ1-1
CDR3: CASSRVGGFGTEAFF

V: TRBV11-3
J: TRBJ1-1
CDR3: CASSPGTGRNTEAFF

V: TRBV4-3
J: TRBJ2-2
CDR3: CASSQVAGGDTGELFF

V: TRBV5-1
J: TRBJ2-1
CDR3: CASSVTVSSYNEQFF

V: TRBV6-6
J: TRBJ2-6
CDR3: CASSGSGVAGANVLTF

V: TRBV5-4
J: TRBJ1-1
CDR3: CASSPATGSNTEAFF

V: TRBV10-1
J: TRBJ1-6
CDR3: CASRGGHNSPLHF

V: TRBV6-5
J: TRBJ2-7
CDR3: CASSTGGGQYF

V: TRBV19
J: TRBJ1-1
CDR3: CASSGNRGTEAFF

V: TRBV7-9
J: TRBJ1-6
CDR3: CASSKSGTGQNSPLHF

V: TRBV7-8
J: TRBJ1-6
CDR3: CASSPLLGSPLHF

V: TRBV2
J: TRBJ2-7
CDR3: CASSASGGAWDEQYF

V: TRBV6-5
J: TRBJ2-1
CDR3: CASSYSGQGEFF

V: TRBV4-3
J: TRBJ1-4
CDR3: CASSQDWGRPEKLFF

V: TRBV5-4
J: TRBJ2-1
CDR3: CASAPTPGSYNEQFF

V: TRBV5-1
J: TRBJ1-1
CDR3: CASSLAFAGPTEAFF

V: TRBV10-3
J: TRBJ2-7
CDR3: CAISESQGWMSEQYF

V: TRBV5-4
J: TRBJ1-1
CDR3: CASSLEGEAFF

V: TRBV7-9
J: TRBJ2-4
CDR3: CASSSRGAGGPDIQYF

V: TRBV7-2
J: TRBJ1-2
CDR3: CASSSSQGAVGYTF

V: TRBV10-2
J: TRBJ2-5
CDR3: CASSAQGTAQETQYF

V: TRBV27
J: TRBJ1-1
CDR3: CASGGGGRTEAFF

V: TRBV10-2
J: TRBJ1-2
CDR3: CASSDEGRLVYGYTF

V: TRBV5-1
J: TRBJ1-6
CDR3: CASSLESDSPLHF

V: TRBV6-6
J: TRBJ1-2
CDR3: CASSAISRDTVGYTF

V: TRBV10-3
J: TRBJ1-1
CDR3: CAISELEGLVTEAFF

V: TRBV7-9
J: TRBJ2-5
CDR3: CASSLGRNQETQYF

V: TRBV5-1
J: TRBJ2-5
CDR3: CASSLVTGGRQETQYF

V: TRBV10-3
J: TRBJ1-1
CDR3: CAIRVGTGNTEAFF

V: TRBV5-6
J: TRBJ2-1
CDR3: CASSLTPSGTYNEQFF

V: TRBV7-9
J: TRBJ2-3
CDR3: CASSFGGSTDTQYF

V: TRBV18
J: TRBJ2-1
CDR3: CASSGRQGASNEQFF

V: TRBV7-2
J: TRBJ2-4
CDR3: CASSTTGTGKNIQYF

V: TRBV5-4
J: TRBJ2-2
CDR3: CASSLGNTGELFF

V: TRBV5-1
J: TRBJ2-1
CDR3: CASSLGTSGSFSYNEQFF

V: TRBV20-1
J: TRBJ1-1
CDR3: CSARRIGAAFF

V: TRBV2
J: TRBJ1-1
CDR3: CASSVGTGYLTEAFF

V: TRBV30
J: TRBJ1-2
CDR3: CAWSVGRGDYGYTF

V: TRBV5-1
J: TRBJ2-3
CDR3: CASRPNRGGGTDTQYF

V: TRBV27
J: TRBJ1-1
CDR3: CASSRWGTEAFF

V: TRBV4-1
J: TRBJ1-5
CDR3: CASSQVNRGSPQHF

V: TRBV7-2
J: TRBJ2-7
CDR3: CASSFGSGGAYEQYF

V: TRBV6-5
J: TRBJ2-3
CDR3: CASSAPGTGFEYF